This TCR beta chain comes out of a study of T cell changes during pregnancy in multiple sclerosis. V was trimmed by 5 bases and J by 3 bases, leaving 16 bases between them. CDR1 SEHNR and CDR2 FQNEAQ come from the germline V gene (reference sequence). The CDR3 contains 15 residues. This table comes from immunoSEQ multiplex PCR, and its TCRdb copy is limited to in-frame clones, with some not included. The repertoire holds more than 50,000 clones, with less than 95% as singletons. The chain employs TRBV7-9 and TRBJ1-1; a possible D gene is TRBD1 (5 bases). Material: CD8+ T cells from peripheral blood mononuclear cells, obtained after pregnancy. This sequence originates from a female donor with multiple sclerosis, enrolled in a pregnancy study. CDR3 amino acids: CASSPGWGGHTEAFF. DNA of the CDR3: TGTGCCAGCAGCCCAGGGTGGGGAGGGCACACTGAAGCTTTCTTT.